Below, 13 T cell receptor beta chains from the same sample are listed, as sequenced in a study of PD-1 blockade in classical Hodgkin lymphoma. Indicated time point: cycle 4 day 1 (C4D1), after around six weeks of nivolumab. Every patient was affected by relapse after autologous stem cell transplantation, while exposure to brentuximab vedotin was not uniform. The method was immunoSEQ multiplex PCR; TCRdb's version includes in-frame clones alone and lacks a portion of them. The sample yields about 64,000 clones, 75% to 95% seen once. This specimen consisted of peripheral blood mononuclear cells (PBMCs), obtained before the fourth cycle of nivolumab. The receptors come from a human donor with classical Hodgkin lymphoma.

This clone was detected only a few times. V and J are TRBV30 and TRBJ1-1; D uncertain. V was trimmed by 2 bases and J by 5 bases, leaving 9 bases between them. Germline V gene data show CDR1 as GTSNPN and CDR2 as SVGIG (reference sequence). The CDR3 sequence is 12 residues long. This chain's CDR3 is CAWSRVGTEAFF. The CDR3 region has the DNA TGTGCCTGGAGTCGCGTGGGGACTGAAGCTTTCTTT.

V gene TRBV7-3 combines with J gene TRBJ2-5; no definite D call. V lost 1 base and J lost 5, with 8 bases in between. CDR3 length: 13 amino acids. Germline lookup yields CDR1 SGHTA and CDR2 FQGTGA. CDR3: CASSLRVRETQYF. The CDR3 region has the DNA TGTGCCAGCAGCTTAAGGGTTCGGGAGACCCAGTACTTC.

The V and J genes are TRBV6-6 and TRBJ1-2; TRBD1 matches at 7 bases. J lost 7 bases, V lost 6 bases, and 8 bases had no gene match. The length of the CDR3 is 13 residues. Germline CDR1 MNHNY, CDR2 SVGAGI (reference sequence). The DNA for the CDR3 is TGTGCCAGCAGAGCCCAGGGGGAGGGTGGCTACACCTTC. It yields the protein CASRAQGEGGYTF.

This chain links TRBV7-9 with TRBJ2-2; TRBD2 matches 8 bases. The CDR3 contains 17 residues. Trimming at V came to 5 bases and at J to 4 bases, leaving 12 bases not matched to a gene. Germline V CDR1 and CDR2: SEHNR, FQNEAQ (reference sequence). CDR3 amino acids: CASSTLTLAGVTGELFF. In DNA, the CDR3 is TGTGCCAGCAGCACACTAACTCTAGCGGGTGTCACCGGGGAGCTGTTTTTT.

This clone has a handful of counts. The rearrangement links TRBV4-1 to TRBJ1-1; the match to TRBD1 covers 12 bases. The CDR3 is 18 residues long. Germline-derived CDR1 and CDR2 are MGHRA and YSYEKL. The V segment lost 0 bases and the J segment 0 bases; nucleotides outside the gene matches: 5. In nucleotides, the CDR3 is TGCGCCAGCAGCCAAGACGGGGACAGGGGGCCCCTGAACACTGAAGCTTTCTTT. Translated, it gives CASSQDGDRGPLNTEAFF.

The rearrangement uses TRBV5-6 and TRBJ2-4; TRBD1 is a possible D gene (6 bases). The germline gives CDR1 SGHDT, CDR2 YYEEEE. The CDR3 contains 14 residues. V was shortened by 4 bases and J by 6 bases, with 14 bases between the two germline ends. As DNA, the CDR3 is TGTGCCAGCAGCGTCACAGGGCTCGGAAACATTCAGTACTTC. It specifies CASSVTGLGNIQYF. Looking up the rest from reference TRBV5-6 and TRBJ2-4 gives the full variable domain: DAGVTQSPTHLIKTRGQQVTLRCSPKSGHDTVSWYQQALGQGPQFIFQYYEEEERQRGNFPDRFSGHQFPNYSSELNVNALLLGDSALYLCASSVTGLGNIQYFGAGTRLSVL.

The chain couples TRBV7-3 to TRBJ2-2; no clear D gene. This CDR3 spans 15 amino acids. The germline CDR1 and CDR2 sequences are SGHTA and FQGTGA. V gave up 1 base and J gave up 3 bases, with 9 bases separating them. The CDR3 region has the DNA TGTGCCAGCAGCTTAAGTTTTCTACACACCGGGGAGCTGTTTTTT. It specifies CASSLSFLHTGELFF.

This clone was detected once. V and J are TRBV19 and TRBJ2-5; a weak D match, TRBD1 (6 bases). Deletions cut 3 bases from V and 5 bases from J, with 13 bases between. In germline, CDR1 is LNHDA, CDR2 SQIVND (reference sequence). CDR3 length: 14 residues. CDR3 coding DNA: TGTGCCAGTAGTATTCAGGGGTTGGGGGAGACCCAGTACTTC. It is translated as CASSIQGLGETQYF.

The rearrangement joins TRBV30 to TRBJ1-5; no clear D gene. This CDR3 is 12 amino acids long. Germline V lookup: CDR1 GTSNPN, CDR2 SVGIG (reference sequence). The CDR3 DNA reads TGTGCACAATCGAGAGACAATCAGCCCCAGCATTTT. Its translation is CAQSRDNQPQHF.

CDR3 nucleotides: TGTGCCAGCAGCTTACCAAGGACGGGGGTGGGAGCCCTCCACTTT. Residues: CASSLPRTGVGALHF. The chain couples TRBV7-2 to TRBJ1-6, with a weak D call TRBD1 (5 bases). The CDR3 runs 15 residues. CDR1 SGHTA and CDR2 FQGNSA come from the germline V gene. The germline V and J ends were trimmed by 2 bases and 14 bases, with 19 bases remaining between them.

The sample holds one count of this clone. V gene TRBV7-9 combines with J gene TRBJ2-5, with 10 nucleotides matching TRBD1. CDR1 is SEHNR and CDR2 is FQNEAQ in the germline V gene (reference sequence). This CDR3 spans 15 amino acids. V shed 5 bases, J shed 5 bases, and the junction held 8 bases outside the gene matches. The CDR3 coding sequence is TGTGCCAGCAGCCAGGGACAGGGGACGGTGGAGACCCAGTACTTC. Translated: CASSQGQGTVETQYF.

The V call is TRBV27, the J call TRBJ1-5; D remains ambiguous. The germline V gene has CDR1 MNHEY and CDR2 SMNVEV (reference sequence). This CDR3 has 13 residues. Trimming stripped 4 bases from V and 1 base from J, with 5 bases between. The DNA of the CDR3 is TGTGCCAGCAGTTGGGGAAGCAATCAGCCCCAGCATTTT. Its translation: CASSWGSNQPQHF.

The rearrangement links TRBV14 to TRBJ1-6; no definite D call. Deletions cut 3 bases from V and 4 bases from J, with 10 bases between. The length of the CDR3 is 15 residues. Germline V gene lookup returns CDR1 SGHDN and CDR2 FVKESK. CDR3 residues: CASSQNNAYNSPLHF. The CDR3 bases are TGTGCCAGCAGCCAGAACAATGCGTATAATTCACCCCTCCACTTT.